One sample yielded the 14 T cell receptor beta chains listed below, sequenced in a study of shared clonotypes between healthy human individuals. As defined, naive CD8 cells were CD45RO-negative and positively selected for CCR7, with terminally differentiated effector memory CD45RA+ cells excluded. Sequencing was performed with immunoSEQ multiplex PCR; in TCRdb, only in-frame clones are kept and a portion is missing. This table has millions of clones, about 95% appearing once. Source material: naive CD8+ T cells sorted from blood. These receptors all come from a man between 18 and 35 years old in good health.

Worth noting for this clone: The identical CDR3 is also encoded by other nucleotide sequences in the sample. CDR3 sequence: CASSQGGTGTYEQYF. The CDR3 bases are TGCGCCAGCAGCCAAGGAGGGACAGGGACCTACGAGCAGTACTTC. The V call is TRBV4-1, the J call TRBJ2-7, with 9 bases aligning to TRBD1. The CDR3 loop spans 15 amino acids. CDR1 and CDR2 (germline): MGHRA, YSYEKL. V shed 1 base, J shed 2 bases, and the junction held 3 bases outside the gene matches.

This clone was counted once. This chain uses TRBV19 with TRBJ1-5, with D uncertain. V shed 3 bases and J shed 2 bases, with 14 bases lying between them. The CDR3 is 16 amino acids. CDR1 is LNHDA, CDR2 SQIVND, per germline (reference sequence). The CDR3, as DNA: TGTGCCAGTAGTATCTGGGAAATTTGGGGCAATCAGCCCCAGCATTTT. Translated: CASSIWEIWGNQPQHF.

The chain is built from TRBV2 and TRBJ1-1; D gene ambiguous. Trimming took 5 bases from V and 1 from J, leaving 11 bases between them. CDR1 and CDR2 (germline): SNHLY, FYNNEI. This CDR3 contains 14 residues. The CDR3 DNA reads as TGTGCCAGCAGTAAGGACGGCCGGAACACTGAAGCTTTCTTT. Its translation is CASSKDGRNTEAFF.

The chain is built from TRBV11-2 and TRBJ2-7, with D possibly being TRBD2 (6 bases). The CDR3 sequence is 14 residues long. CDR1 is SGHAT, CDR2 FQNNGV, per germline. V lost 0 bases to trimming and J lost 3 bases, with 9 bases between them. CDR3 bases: TGTGCCAGCAGCTTAGATCCGGACTACTACGAGCAGTACTTC. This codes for CASSLDPDYYEQYF. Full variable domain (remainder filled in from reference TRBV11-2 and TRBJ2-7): EAGVAQSPRYKIIEKRQSVAFWCNPISGHATLYWYQQILGQGPKLLIQFQNNGVVDDSQLPKDRFSAERLKGVDSTLKIQPAKLEDSAVYLCASSLDPDYYEQYFGPGTRLTVT.

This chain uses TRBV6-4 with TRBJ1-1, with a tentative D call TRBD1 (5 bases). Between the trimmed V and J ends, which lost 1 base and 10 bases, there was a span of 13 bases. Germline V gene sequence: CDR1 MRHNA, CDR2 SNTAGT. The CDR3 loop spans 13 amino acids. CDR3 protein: CASSDYPRDGAFF. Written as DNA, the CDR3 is TGTGCCAGCAGTGACTACCCCCGGGACGGAGCTTTCTTT.

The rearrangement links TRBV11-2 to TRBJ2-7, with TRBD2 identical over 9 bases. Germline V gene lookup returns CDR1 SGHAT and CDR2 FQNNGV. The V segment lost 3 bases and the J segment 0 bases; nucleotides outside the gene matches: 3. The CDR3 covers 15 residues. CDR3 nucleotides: TGTGCCAGCAGCTTGTTAGCGGGAGCCTCCTACGAGCAGTACTTC. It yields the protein CASSLLAGASYEQYF.

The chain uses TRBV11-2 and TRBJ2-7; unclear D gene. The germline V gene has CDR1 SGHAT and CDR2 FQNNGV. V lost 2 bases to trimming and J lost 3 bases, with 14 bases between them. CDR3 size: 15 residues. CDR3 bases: TGTGCCAGCAGCTTATCGGCAGGAGTCCTCTACGAGCAGTACTTC. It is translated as CASSLSAGVLYEQYF.

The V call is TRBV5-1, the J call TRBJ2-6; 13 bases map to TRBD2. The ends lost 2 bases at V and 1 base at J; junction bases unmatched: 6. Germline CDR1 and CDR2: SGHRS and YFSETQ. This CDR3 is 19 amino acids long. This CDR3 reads CASSFRTSGGPSGANVLTF. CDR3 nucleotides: TGCGCCAGCAGCTTCCGGACTAGCGGGGGACCATCTGGGGCCAACGTCCTGACTTTC.

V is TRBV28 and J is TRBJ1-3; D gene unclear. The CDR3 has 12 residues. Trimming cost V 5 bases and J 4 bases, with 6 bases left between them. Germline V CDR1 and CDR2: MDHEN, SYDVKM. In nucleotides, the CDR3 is TGTGCCAGCAGTACTCAAGGAAACACCATATATTTT. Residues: CASSTQGNTIYF.

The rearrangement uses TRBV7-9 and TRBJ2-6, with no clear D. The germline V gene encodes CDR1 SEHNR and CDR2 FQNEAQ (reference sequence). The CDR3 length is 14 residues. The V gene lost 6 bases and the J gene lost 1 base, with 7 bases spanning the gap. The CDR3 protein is CASRKGSGANVLTF. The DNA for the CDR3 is TGTGCCAGCAGAAAGGGATCTGGGGCCAACGTCCTGACTTTC.

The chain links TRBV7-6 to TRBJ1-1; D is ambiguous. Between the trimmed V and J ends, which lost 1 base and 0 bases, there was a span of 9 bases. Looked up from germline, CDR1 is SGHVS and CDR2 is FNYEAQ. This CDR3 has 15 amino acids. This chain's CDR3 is CASSLEGNLNTEAFF. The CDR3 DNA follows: TGTGCCAGCAGCTTAGAAGGGAACTTGAACACTGAAGCTTTCTTT.

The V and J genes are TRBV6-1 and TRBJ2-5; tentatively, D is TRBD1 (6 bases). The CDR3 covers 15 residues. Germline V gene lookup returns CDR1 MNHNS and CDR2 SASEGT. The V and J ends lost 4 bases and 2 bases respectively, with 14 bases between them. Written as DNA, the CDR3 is TGTGCCAGCAGTGGGTACCCCGGACAGCAAGAGACCCAGTACTTC. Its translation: CASSGYPGQQETQYF.

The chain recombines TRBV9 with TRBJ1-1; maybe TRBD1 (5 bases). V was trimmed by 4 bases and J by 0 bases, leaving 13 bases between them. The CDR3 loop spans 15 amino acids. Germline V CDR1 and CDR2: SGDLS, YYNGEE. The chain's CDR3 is CASSPSGGLNTEAFF. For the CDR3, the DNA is TGTGCCAGCAGCCCCAGTGGGGGGTTGAACACTGAAGCTTTCTTT.

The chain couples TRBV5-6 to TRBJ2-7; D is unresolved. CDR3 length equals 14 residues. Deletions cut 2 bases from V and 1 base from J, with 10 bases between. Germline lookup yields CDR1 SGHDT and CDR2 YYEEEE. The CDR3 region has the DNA TGTGCCAGCAGCTTTCCGGGCCTTTCCTACGAGCAGTACTTC. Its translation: CASSFPGLSYEQYF.